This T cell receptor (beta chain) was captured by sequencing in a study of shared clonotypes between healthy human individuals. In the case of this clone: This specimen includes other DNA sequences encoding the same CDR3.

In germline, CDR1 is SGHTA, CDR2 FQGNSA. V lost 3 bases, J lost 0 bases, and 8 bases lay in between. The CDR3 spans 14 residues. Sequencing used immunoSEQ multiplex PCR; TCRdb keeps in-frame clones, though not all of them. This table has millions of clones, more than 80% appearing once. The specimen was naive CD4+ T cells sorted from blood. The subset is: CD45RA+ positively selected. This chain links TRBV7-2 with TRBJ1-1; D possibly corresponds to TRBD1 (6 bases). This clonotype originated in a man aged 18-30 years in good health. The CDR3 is CASSFDRLNTEAFF. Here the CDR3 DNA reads TGTGCCAGCAGCTTCGACAGGTTGAACACTGAAGCTTTCTTT.